Each of the 28 T cell receptor beta chains below was sequenced from the same sample in a study of blood T cell repertoires in COVID-19. Sequencing was performed with immunoSEQ multiplex PCR; in TCRdb, only in-frame clones are kept and a portion is missing. The data hold 80,000 or so clones, with around 89% observed a single time. Sequencing was done on a sample of peripheral blood. The receptors derive from a human donor in a cohort sampled during active COVID-19.

The V gene is TRBV19, the J gene TRBJ1-5; 9 bases are shared with TRBD1. Per the germline V gene, CDR1 is LNHDA and CDR2 is SQIVND (reference sequence). The V segment lost 5 bases and the J segment 7 bases; nucleotides outside the gene matches: 6. This CDR3 comprises 14 residues. CDR3 amino acids: CASSLTGGRQPQHF. Written as DNA, the CDR3 is TGTGCCAGTAGTCTCACAGGGGGCCGGCAGCCCCAGCATTTT.

The chain recombines TRBV9 with TRBJ2-7; D remains ambiguous. Germline V gene data show CDR1 as SGDLS and CDR2 as YYNGEE. Trimming removed 0 bases at V and 7 bases at J, with 14 bases between. The CDR3 consists of 14 residues. Written as DNA, the CDR3 is TGTGCCAGCAGCGTAGCTGCGACTCGGCGGGAGCAGTACTTC. This translates into CASSVAATRREQYF.

The V and J genes are TRBV27 and TRBJ2-7, with 10 bases aligning to TRBD1. V lost 4 bases, J lost 4 bases, and 7 bases stayed unmatched. The CDR3 is 15 amino acids. The germline CDR1 and CDR2 sequences are MNHEY and SMNVEV (reference sequence). For the CDR3, the DNA is TGTGCCAGCAGTTCCCCGGGACAGGGGTTGTACGAGCAGTACTTC. This codes for CASSSPGQGLYEQYF.

This chain links TRBV5-5 with TRBJ2-3; TRBD2 might be the D (6 bases). CDR3 length: 15 amino acids. Germline V lookup: CDR1 SGHKS, CDR2 YYEKEE (reference sequence). Trimming took 3 bases from V and 2 from J, leaving 13 bases between them. CDR3 sequence (DNA): TGTGCCAGCAGCTGGGGACTTTCCCCCACAGATACGCAGTATTTT. Its translation is CASSWGLSPTDTQYF.

The rearrangement uses TRBV30 and TRBJ2-2, with 11 bases that match TRBD2. The germline V gene has CDR1 GTSNPN and CDR2 SVGIG (reference sequence). This CDR3 region has 15 residues. V dropped 4 bases and J dropped 0; count of bases not matched to a gene: 1. Here the CDR3 DNA reads TGTGCCTGGAAACTAGCGGGGGCGAACACCGGGGAGCTGTTTTTT. The encoded protein is CAWKLAGANTGELFF.

This clone came up once. The chain employs TRBV27 and TRBJ1-1; D is possibly TRBD1 (5 bases). V was clipped by 5 bases and J by 6 bases, with 19 bases between them. The CDR3 contains 15 residues. Per germline, CDR1 MNHEY and CDR2 SMNVEV (reference sequence). The CDR3 loop is CASSRTTPSPAEAFF. The CDR3 nucleotides read TGTGCCAGCAGTAGGACAACGCCATCGCCCGCTGAAGCTTTCTTT.

J is TRBJ2-7 and V is TRBV10-2, with a tentative D call TRBD1 (6 bases). The germline V gene encodes CDR1 WSHSY and CDR2 SAAADI. The CDR3 is 15 residues long. V was clipped by 2 bases and J by 4 bases, with 15 bases between them. This CDR3 is CASSESTGNVYEQYF. CDR3 coding DNA: TGCGCCAGCAGTGAGAGTACAGGGAATGTGTACGAGCAGTACTTC.

V and J are TRBV29-1 and TRBJ2-5, with TRBD1 matching over 9 bases. CDR1 is SQVTM and CDR2 is ANQGSEA in the germline V gene. The CDR3 has 14 residues. The V and J ends lost 3 bases and 2 bases, in that order; junction bases with no gene match: 4. CDR3 bases: TGCAGCGTTGACGGGACAGGGACACAAGAGACCCAGTACTTC. Its protein product is CSVDGTGTQETQYF. Drawing the rest from reference TRBV29-1 and TRBJ2-5, the complete variable domain is SAVISQKPSRDICQRGTSLTIQCQVDSQVTMMFWYRQQPGQSLTLIATANQGSEATYESGFVIDKFPISRPNLTFSTLTVSNMSPEDSSIYLCSVDGTGTQETQYFGPGTRLLVL.

This clone was detected a few times. V and J are TRBV5-1 and TRBJ1-2; 7 nucleotides align to TRBD1. The trim removed 3 bases at V and 8 bases at J, leaving 7 bases unmatched. The CDR3 loop spans 13 amino acids. Germline V gene lookup returns CDR1 SGHRS and CDR2 YFSETQ. CDR3 DNA sequence: TGCGCCAGCAGCTCGTACCGGGACAGCGGCTACACCTTC. It codes for CASSSYRDSGYTF.

This sequence joins TRBV4-1 and TRBJ1-5; tentative D call: TRBD1 (5 bases). Deletions cut 0 bases from V and 7 bases from J, with 13 bases between. This CDR3 region has 15 residues. Germline V gene lookup returns CDR1 MGHRA and CDR2 YSYEKL. The CDR3 loop reads CASSQDQGRGQPQHF. DNA for the CDR3: TGCGCCAGCAGCCAAGATCAGGGAAGAGGCCAGCCCCAGCATTTT.

The chain employs TRBV29-1 and TRBJ1-1; D is ambiguous. CDR1 and CDR2 (germline): SQVTM, ANQGSEA. The CDR3 totals 13 residues. Between the trimmed V and J ends, which lost 4 bases and 2 bases, there was a span of 11 bases. In nucleotides, the CDR3 is TGCAGCGTTGCGTCTAGTCCCAACACTGAAGCTTTCTTT. Protein sequence: CSVASSPNTEAFF.

The chain couples TRBV14 to TRBJ2-6; no firm D call. This CDR3 spans 16 amino acids. Deletions cut 0 bases from V and 3 bases from J, with 9 bases between. From germline, CDR1 is SGHDN and CDR2 FVKESK. CDR3 nucleotide sequence: TGTGCCAGCAGCCAAGATTTTCGAGGTGGGGCCAACGTCCTGACTTTC. It specifies CASSQDFRGGANVLTF.

The chain has TRBV28 and TRBJ2-7, with a tentative D call TRBD1 (6 bases). The ends were cut back, 3 bases at V and 5 bases at J, with 14 bases in the middle. The germline V gene has CDR1 MDHEN and CDR2 SYDVKM. This CDR3 is built from 14 residues. The CDR3 loop reads CASSLGQGFNEQYF. The CDR3 DNA sequence: TGTGCCAGCAGTTTGGGGCAGGGGTTCAACGAGCAGTACTTC.

The genes are TRBV19 and TRBJ1-5; 8 bases agree with TRBD1. Trimming at V came to 5 bases and at J to 4 bases, leaving 7 bases not matched to a gene. CDR1 is LNHDA and CDR2 is SQIVND in the germline V gene (reference sequence). This CDR3 contains 15 residues. The CDR3 here is CASSLRTGTNQPQHF. The CDR3 DNA is TGTGCCAGTAGTTTAAGGACAGGGACAAATCAGCCCCAGCATTTT.

The chain carries TRBV19 and TRBJ2-1, with D tentatively TRBD2 (5 bases). The V gene lost 7 bases and the J gene lost 0 bases, with 19 bases spanning the gap. The CDR3 is 17 amino acids. Germline lookup yields CDR1 LNHDA and CDR2 SQIVND (reference sequence). CDR3 nucleotides: TGTGCCAGTACCCCCCCGAAGACGCTAGCCTCCTACAATGAGCAGTTCTTC. Protein: CASTPPKTLASYNEQFF.

V gene TRBV3-1 (or the pseudogene TRBV3-2) combines with J gene TRBJ1-2, with D possibly TRBD1 on 5 matching bases. V shed 1 base and J shed 8 bases, with 17 bases lying between them. This CDR3 comprises 15 residues. Germline CDR1 and CDR2: LGHDT and YNNKEL (reference sequence). The CDR3 DNA is TGTGCCAGCAGCCAAGTCCCGGGGGGTCAACTGGGCTACACCTTC. Translation gives CASSQVPGGQLGYTF.

In this sample, this clone turned up once. This rearrangement joins TRBV11-2 to TRBJ2-1; 9 bases are a match to TRBD1. V was clipped by 4 bases and J by 2 bases; unmatched bases: 6. Looked up from germline, CDR1 is SGHAT and CDR2 is FQNNGV. This CDR3 contains 16 residues. CDR3 residues: CASSSRQGGTYNEQFF. The CDR3 DNA follows: TGTGCCAGCAGCTCCCGACAGGGGGGGACCTACAATGAGCAGTTCTTC.

This clone was counted a few times. The germline gene is not matched at one end of the junction; a read error may be the cause. V and J are TRBV12-3 or TRBV12-4 and TRBJ2-7; maybe TRBD1 (5 bases). The CDR3 sequence is 12 residues long. As DNA, the CDR3 is TGTGCCAGCAGTTTAGGGGGCCGGCGACCACTCTTC. Its translation: CASSLGGRRPLF.

This clone was observed once. The chain uses TRBV7-9 and TRBJ2-3; TRBD2 matches 8 bases. Germline values: CDR1 SEHNR, CDR2 FQNEAQ (reference sequence). The V gene end was trimmed by 4 bases and the J gene end by 0 bases; junction bases not matched to a gene: 6. The CDR3 totals 16 residues. The CDR3 here is CASSSRRGASTDTQYF. CDR3 DNA sequence: TGTGCCAGCAGCTCCAGGCGGGGGGCGAGCACAGATACGCAGTATTTT.

The chain couples TRBV9 to TRBJ1-5; 10 bases map to TRBD1. J gave up 4 bases and V 3 bases, and 7 bases lay outside the gene matches. Germline CDR1 reads SGDLS; CDR2 reads YYNGEE. The CDR3 extends over 16 amino acids. CDR3 amino acids: CASSATGTGANQPQHF. The CDR3 nucleotides read TGTGCCAGCAGCGCAACCGGGACAGGGGCTAATCAGCCCCAGCATTTT.

The rearrangement uses TRBV7-6 and TRBJ2-2; tentatively, D is TRBD1 (5 bases). Germline V gene sequence: CDR1 SGHVS, CDR2 FNYEAQ. The CDR3 contains 15 residues. Trimming left V 2 bases short and J 1 base short, with 8 bases between. The DNA for the CDR3 is TGTGCCAGCAGCTTAATTACAGGGAACACCGGGGAGCTGTTTTTT. This gives the protein CASSLITGNTGELFF.

The rearrangement joins TRBV3-1 (or the pseudogene TRBV3-2) to TRBJ1-1; 7 bases are shared with TRBD1. Per the germline V gene, CDR1 is LGHDT and CDR2 is YNNKEL (reference sequence). The CDR3 is 17 amino acids. Trimming took 1 base from V and 0 from J; bases not matched to a gene: 8. The CDR3 is CASSQGQGSVVNTEAFF. As DNA, the CDR3 is TGTGCCAGCAGCCAAGGACAGGGATCTGTAGTGAACACTGAAGCTTTCTTT.

The rearrangement links TRBV18 to TRBJ1-3, with 7 bases lining up with TRBD1. This CDR3 has 16 amino acids. CDR1 is KGHSH and CDR2 is LQKENI in the germline V gene. After removal of 2 bases from V and 0 bases from J, the junction contained 4 bases not matched to a gene. CDR3 coding DNA: TGTGCCAGCTCACCAAACAGGGGTCGCTCTGGAAACACCATATATTTT. Translated, it gives CASSPNRGRSGNTIYF.

This chain joins TRBV6-5 and TRBJ2-1; 10 bases fit TRBD1. The CDR3 covers 15 residues. Unmatched junction bases numbered 7, after V lost 8 bases and J lost 3 bases. The germline V gene encodes CDR1 MNHEY and CDR2 SVGAGI. The CDR3 spells CASYYGQGGYNEQFF. Here the CDR3 DNA reads TGTGCCAGCTACTATGGACAGGGGGGCTACAATGAGCAGTTCTTC.

This chain links TRBV5-1 with TRBJ2-1; 8 nucleotides line up with TRBD1. Germline CDR1 and CDR2: SGHRS and YFSETQ. V gave up 4 bases and J gave up 9 bases; unmatched junction bases: 6. The CDR3 contains 13 residues. As DNA, the CDR3 is TGCGCCAGCAGCCCTGGACAGGGCAGTGAGCAGTTCTTC. Translated: CASSPGQGSEQFF.

This chain connects TRBV4-1 to TRBJ2-1; the match to TRBD2 covers 11 bases. J gave up 6 bases and V 4 bases, and 5 bases lay outside the gene matches. From germline, CDR1 is MGHRA and CDR2 YSYEKL. The CDR3 extends over 15 amino acids. This CDR3 reads CASSLGTSGSNEQFF. The CDR3 DNA reads as TGCGCCAGCAGCCTTGGGACTAGCGGTTCCAATGAGCAGTTCTTC.

The chain uses TRBV6-6 and TRBJ2-1; TRBD2 aligns across 9 bases. V trimming: 6 bases; J trimming: 1 base; junction bases outside the gene matches: 7. The CDR3 totals 16 residues. CDR1 is MNHNY and CDR2 is SVGAGI in the germline V gene (reference sequence). The DNA of the CDR3 is TGTGCCAGCAGCCTCACCCTAGCGGGATCCTACAATGAGCAGTTCTTC. The encoded protein is CASSLTLAGSYNEQFF.

The DNA for the CDR3 is TGTGCCACCAGCTCCCGAACTCAGGGGGCGTATGGCTACACCTTC. Protein: CATSSRTQGAYGYTF. V is TRBV15 and J is TRBJ1-2; TRBD1 matches 8 bases. The CDR3 runs 15 residues. Germline-derived CDR1 and CDR2 are LNHNV and YYDKDF (reference sequence). V lost 5 bases to trimming and J lost 5 bases; unmatched junction nucleotides: 10.